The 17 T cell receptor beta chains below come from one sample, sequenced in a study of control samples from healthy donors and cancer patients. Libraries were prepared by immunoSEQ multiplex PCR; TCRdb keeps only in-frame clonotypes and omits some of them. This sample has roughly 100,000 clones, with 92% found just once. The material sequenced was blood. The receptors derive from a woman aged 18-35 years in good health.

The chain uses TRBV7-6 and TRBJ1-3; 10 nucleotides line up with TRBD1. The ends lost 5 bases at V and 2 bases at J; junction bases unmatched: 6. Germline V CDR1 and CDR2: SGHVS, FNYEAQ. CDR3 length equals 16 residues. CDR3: CASSLKGQGTGNTIYF. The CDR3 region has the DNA TGTGCCAGCAGCCTAAAGGGACAGGGGACTGGAAACACCATATATTTT.

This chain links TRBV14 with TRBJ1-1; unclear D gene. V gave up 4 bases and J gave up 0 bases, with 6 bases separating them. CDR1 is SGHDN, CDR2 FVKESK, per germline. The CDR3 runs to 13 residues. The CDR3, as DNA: TGTGCCAGCAGCCGGGAAGTGAACACTGAAGCTTTCTTT. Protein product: CASSREVNTEAFF.

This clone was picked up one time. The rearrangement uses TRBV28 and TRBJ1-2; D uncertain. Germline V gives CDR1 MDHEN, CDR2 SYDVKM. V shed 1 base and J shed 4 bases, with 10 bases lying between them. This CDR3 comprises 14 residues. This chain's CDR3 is CASSLFQTRYGYTF. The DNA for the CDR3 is TGTGCCAGCAGTTTATTCCAGACCCGCTATGGCTACACCTTC.

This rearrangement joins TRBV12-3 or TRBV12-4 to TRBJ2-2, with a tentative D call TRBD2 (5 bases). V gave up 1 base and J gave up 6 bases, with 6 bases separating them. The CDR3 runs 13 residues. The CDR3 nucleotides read TGTGCCAGCAGTTTAGGAGGGCCCGGGGAGCTGTTTTTT. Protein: CASSLGGPGELFF.

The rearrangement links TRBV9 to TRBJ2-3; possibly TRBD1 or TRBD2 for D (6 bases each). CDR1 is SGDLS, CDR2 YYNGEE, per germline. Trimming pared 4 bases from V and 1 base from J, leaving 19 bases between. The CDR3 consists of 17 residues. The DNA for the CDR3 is TGTGCCAGCAGCCCGACCGCCGGGGGCGAGGGCACAGATACGCAGTATTTT. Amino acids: CASSPTAGGEGTDTQYF.

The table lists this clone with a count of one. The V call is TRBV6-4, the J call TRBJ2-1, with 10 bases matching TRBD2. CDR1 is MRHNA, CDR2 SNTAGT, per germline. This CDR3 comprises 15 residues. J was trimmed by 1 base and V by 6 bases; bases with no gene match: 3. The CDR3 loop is CASSLAGVSYNEQFF. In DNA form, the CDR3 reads TGTGCCAGCAGCCTAGCGGGGGTATCCTACAATGAGCAGTTCTTC.

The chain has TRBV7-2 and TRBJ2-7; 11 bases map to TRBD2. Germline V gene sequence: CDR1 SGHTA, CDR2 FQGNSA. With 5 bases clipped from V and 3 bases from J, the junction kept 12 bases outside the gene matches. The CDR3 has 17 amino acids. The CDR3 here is CASSPLVLAGALYEQYF. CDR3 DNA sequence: TGTGCCAGCAGCCCACTAGTACTAGCGGGGGCACTCTACGAGCAGTACTTC.

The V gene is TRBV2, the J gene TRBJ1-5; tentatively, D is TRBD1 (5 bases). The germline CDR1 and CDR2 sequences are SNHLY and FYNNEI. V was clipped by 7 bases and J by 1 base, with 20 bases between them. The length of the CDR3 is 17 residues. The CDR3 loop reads CASTEGVGRSSNQPQHF. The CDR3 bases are TGTGCCAGCACCGAAGGGGTGGGGCGGTCAAGCAATCAGCCCCAGCATTTT.

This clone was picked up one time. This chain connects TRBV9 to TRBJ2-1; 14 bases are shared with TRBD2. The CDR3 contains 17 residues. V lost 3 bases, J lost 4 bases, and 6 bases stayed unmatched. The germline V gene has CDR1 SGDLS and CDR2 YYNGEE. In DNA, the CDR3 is TGTGCCAGCAGCGAGAGACTAGCGGGAGGGGTTTACAATGAGCAGTTCTTC. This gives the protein CASSERLAGGVYNEQFF.

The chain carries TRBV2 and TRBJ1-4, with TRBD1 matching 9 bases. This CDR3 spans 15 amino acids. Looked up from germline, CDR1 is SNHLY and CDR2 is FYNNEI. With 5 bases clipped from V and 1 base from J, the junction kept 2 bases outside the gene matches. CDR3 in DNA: TGTGCCAGCAGTACAGGGGGCAGAACTAATGAAAAACTGTTTTTT. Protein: CASSTGGRTNEKLFF.

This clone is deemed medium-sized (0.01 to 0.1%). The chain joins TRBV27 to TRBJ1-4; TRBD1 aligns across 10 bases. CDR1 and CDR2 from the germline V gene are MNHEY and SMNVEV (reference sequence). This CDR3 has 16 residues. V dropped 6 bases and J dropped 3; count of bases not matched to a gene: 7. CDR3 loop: CASSPGQGRSNEKLFF. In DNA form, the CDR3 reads TGTGCCAGCAGCCCGGGACAGGGGAGGTCTAATGAAAAACTGTTTTTT.

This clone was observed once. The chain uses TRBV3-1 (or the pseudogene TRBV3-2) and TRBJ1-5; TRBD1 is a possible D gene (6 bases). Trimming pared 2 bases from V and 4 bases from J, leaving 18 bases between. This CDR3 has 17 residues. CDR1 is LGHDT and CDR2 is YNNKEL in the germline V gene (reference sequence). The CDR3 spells CASSQTAGGGGNQPQHF. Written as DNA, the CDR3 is TGTGCCAGCAGCCAAACCGCCGGCGGGGGCGGTAATCAGCCCCAGCATTTT.

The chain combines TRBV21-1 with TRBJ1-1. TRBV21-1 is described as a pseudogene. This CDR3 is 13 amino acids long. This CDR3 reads CASSSSRGPEAFF. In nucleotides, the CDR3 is TGTGCCAGCAGCAGCTCACGGGGGCCTGAAGCTTTCTTT.

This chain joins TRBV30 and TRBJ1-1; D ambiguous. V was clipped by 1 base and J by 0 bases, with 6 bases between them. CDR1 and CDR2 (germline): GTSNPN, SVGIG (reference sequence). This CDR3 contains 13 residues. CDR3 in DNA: TGTGCCTGGAGTGAGTTACTGAACACTGAAGCTTTCTTT. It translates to CAWSELLNTEAFF.

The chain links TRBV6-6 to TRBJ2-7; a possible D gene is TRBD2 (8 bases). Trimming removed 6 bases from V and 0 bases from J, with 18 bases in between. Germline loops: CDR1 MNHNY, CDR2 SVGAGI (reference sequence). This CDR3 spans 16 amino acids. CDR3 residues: CASSRGGGGSSYEQYF. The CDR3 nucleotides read TGTGCCAGCAGCCGAGGGGGCGGGGGGAGCTCCTACGAGCAGTACTTC.

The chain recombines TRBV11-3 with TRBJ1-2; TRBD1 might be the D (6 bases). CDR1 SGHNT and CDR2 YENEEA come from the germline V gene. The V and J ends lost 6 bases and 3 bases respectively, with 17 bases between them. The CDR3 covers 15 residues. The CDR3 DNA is TGTGCCAGCAGACGATCTGGGGGGCCGGACTATGGCTACACCTTC. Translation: CASRRSGGPDYGYTF.

CDR3 loop: CAGGSYEQYF. The DNA for the CDR3 is TGTGCAGGGGGCTCCTACGAGCAGTACTTC. The J gene is TRBJ2-7, the V gene TRBV6-5; tentative D call: TRBD1 (6 bases). This CDR3 is built from 10 residues. The V gene's germline CDR1 is MNHEY and CDR2 SVGAGI.